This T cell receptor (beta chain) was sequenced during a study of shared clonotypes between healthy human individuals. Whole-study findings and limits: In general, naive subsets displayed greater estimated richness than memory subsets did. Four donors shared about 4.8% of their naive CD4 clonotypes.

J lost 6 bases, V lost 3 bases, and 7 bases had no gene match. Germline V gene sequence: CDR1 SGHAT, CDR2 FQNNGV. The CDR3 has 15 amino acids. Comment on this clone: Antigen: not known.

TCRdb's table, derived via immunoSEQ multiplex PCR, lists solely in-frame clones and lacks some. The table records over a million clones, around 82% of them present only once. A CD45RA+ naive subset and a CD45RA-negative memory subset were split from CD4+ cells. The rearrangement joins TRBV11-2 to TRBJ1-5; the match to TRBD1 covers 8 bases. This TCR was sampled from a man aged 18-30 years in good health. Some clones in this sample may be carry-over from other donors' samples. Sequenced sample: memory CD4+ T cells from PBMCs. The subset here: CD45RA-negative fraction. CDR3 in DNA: TGTGCCAGCAGCTTTACGACAGGGGAGGGTCAGCCCCAGCATTTT. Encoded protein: CASSFTTGEGQPQHF.